This T cell receptor beta chain was retrieved from a study of blood T cell repertoires in COVID-19. Study context: Donors in the United States, Italy and Spain gave samples during acute or convalescent COVID-19. From T cells, B-cell-depleted T cells, or PBMCs came the material, which was cDNA or gDNA.

Germline CDR1 reads SGDLS; CDR2 reads YYNGEE. V lost 0 bases, J lost 6 bases, and 10 bases stayed unmatched. The CDR3 sequence is 17 residues long. Methods used by the authors: Scientists estimated how many nucleated cells there were by amplifying reference gene primers. Sequencing was performed with immunoSEQ multiplex PCR; in TCRdb, only in-frame clones are kept and a portion is missing. V, J and clone size are those of that table, while D and trimming were read from the DNA. This table has about 300,000 clones, roughly nine tenths appearing once. In assigning cohorts, the study relied on participant-reported clinical history.

The rearrangement links TRBV9 to TRBJ2-3; 10 bases agree with TRBD2. The material sequenced was PBMCs or T cells enriched from blood (not recorded which). The TCR comes from a woman aged 25-40 years who had recovered from COVID-19. The CDR3 coding sequence is TGTGCCAGCAGCGTAGGAGTAGCGGGGGGCGGGTTGGATACGCAGTATTTT. Translating gives CASSVGVAGGGLDTQYF.